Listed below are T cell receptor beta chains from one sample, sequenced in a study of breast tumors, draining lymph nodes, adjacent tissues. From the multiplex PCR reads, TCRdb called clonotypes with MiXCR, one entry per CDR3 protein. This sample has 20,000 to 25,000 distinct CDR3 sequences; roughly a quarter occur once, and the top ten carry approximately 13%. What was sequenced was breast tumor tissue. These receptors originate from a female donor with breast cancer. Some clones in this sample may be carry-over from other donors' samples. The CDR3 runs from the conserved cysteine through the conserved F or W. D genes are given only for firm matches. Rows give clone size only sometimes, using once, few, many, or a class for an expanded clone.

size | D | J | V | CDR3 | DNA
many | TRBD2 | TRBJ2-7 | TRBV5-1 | CASSPGTSGPVDEQYF | TGCGCCAGCAGCCCCGGGACTAGCGGCCCCGTTGACGAGCAGTACTTC
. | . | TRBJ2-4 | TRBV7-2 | CASASPTRVPTQYF | TGTGCCAGCGCCTCGCCGACCAGGGTACCGACTCAGTACTTC
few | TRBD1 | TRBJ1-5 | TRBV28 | CAVGQDSNQPQHF | TGTGCCGTCGGACAGGATAGCAATCAGCCCCAGCATTTT
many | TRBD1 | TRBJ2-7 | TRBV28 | CASNLLGQGAIEQYF | TGTGCCAGCAATTTATTGGGGCAGGGGGCGATTGAGCAGTACTTC
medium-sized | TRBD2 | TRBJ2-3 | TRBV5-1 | CASSLGHSGRGRTTDTQYF | TGCGCCAGCAGCTTGGGCCATAGCGGGAGAGGGAGAACCACAGATACGCAGTATTTT
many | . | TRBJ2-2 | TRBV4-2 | CASSQDPLQPTLNTGELFF | TGTGCCAGCAGCCAAGATCCGCTCCAACCGACCCTCAACACCGGGGAGCTGTTTTTT
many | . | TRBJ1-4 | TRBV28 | CASSLPWTVNEKLFF | TGTGCCAGCAGTTTACCCTGGACAGTCAATGAAAAACTGTTTTTT
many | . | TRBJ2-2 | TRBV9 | CASSDYTGELFF | TGTGCCAGCAGCGATTACACCGGGGAGCTGTTTTTT
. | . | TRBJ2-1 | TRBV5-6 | CASSLGRLLAYNEQFF | TGTGCCAGCAGCCTAGGTCGCCTACTTGCCTACAATGAGCAGTTCTTC
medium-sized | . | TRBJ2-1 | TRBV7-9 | CASSLVLGPNNEQFF | TGTGCCAGCAGCTTAGTTCTTGGGCCTAACAATGAGCAGTTCTTC
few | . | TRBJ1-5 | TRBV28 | CASSLGSLEPQHF | TGTGCCAGCAGTTTAGGGAGTCTGGAGCCCCAGCATTTT
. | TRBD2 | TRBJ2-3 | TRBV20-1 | CSASGRMSDTQYF | TGCAGTGCTAGCGGGAGGATGTCAGATACGCAGTATTTT
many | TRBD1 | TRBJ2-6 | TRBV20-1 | CSARDPSGTGKYSGANVLTF | TGCAGTGCTAGAGATCCTTCCGGGACAGGGAAATATTCTGGGGCCAACGTCCTGACTTTC
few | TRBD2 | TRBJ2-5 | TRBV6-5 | CASRTLRGVQETQYF | TGTGCCAGCAGAACGTTACGGGGGGTACAAGAGACCCAGTACTTC
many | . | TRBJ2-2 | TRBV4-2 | CASSHARPPLQGLNTGELFF | TGTGCCAGCAGCCATGCACGCCCCCCTCTACAGGGACTGAACACCGGGGAGCTGTTTTTT
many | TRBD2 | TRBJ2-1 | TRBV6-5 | CASSSPGGILSNEQFF | TGTGCCAGCAGTTCCCCCGGGGGGATTCTCTCCAATGAGCAGTTCTTC
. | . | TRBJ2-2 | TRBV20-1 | CSHPRAGELLF | TGCAGCCACCCGAGGGCCGGGGAGCTGTTGTTT
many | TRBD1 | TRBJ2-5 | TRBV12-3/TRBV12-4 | CASSRGQGALKTQYF | TGTGCCAGCAGCCGGGGACAGGGGGCGTTGAAGACCCAGTACTTC
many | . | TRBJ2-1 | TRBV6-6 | CASGLDWFEQFF | TGTGCCAGTGGGCTAGACTGGTTTGAGCAGTTCTTC